Each of the 29 T cell receptor beta chains below was sequenced from the same sample in a study of OX40 agonist ivuxolimab in advanced cancers. Clones were sequenced by immunoSEQ multiplex PCR, and TCRdb holds only the in-frame ones, with some missing. Of around 72,000 clones listed, 65% to 85% are singletons. The sequences come from CD4+ or CD8+ T cells sorted from blood, collected in a trial of the OX40 agonist ivuxolimab. These receptors all stem from an adult with an advanced solid tumor such as melanoma, head and neck, liver or kidney cancer.

V is TRBV5-5 and J is TRBJ2-7; weak D call: TRBD2 (6 bases). The CDR3 contains 14 residues. V was cut by 0 bases and J by 7 bases, with 14 bases left in between. Per germline, CDR1 SGHKS and CDR2 YYEKEE (reference sequence). The CDR3 DNA sequence: TGTGCCAGCAGCTTGGAACAGGCCGCGGGAGAGCAGTACTTC. It is translated as CASSLEQAAGEQYF.

This chain uses TRBV4-2 with TRBJ2-5, with 10 bases lining up with TRBD2. Germline V gene sequence: CDR1 LGHNA, CDR2 YNFKEQ. The CDR3 spans 17 residues. Losses at the gene ends were 1 base for V and 5 bases for J; bases not matched to a gene: 10. CDR3 bases: TGTGCCAGCAGCCAAGGCGAAAGCGGGGGGGCGAAGGAGACCCAGTACTTC. This encodes CASSQGESGGAKETQYF.

The J gene is TRBJ2-5, the V gene TRBV5-1; 15 bases are shared with TRBD2. Germline loops: CDR1 SGHRS, CDR2 YFSETQ. V dropped 3 bases and J dropped 5; count of bases not matched to a gene: 17. The CDR3 spans 20 residues. The CDR3 sequence: CASSSTGVGTSGRYRETQYF. The CDR3 DNA is TGCGCCAGCAGCTCCACAGGGGTCGGGACTAGCGGGAGGTATCGGGAGACCCAGTACTTC.

The rearrangement joins TRBV7-9 to TRBJ1-2, with 8 bases lining up with TRBD1. Germline CDR1 reads SEHNR; CDR2 reads FQNEAQ (reference sequence). J gave up 1 base and V 4 bases, and 8 bases lay outside the gene matches. This CDR3 has 16 residues. CDR3 region: CASSSQGDRGNYGYTF. CDR3 coding DNA: TGTGCCAGCAGCTCACAGGGCGACAGGGGTAACTATGGCTACACCTTC.

This chain links TRBV6-5 with TRBJ2-5, with 11 bases aligning to TRBD2. The end of the DNA fits TRBJ2-7 better, so the J call may be wrong. The CDR3 has 14 residues. The germline V gene has CDR1 MNHEY and CDR2 SVGAGI. The CDR3 DNA is TGTGCCAGCAGCTTAGCGGGGGGGATGCGCGAGCAGTACTTC. Residues: CASSLAGGMREQYF.

Only a few counts were recorded for this clone. The chain links TRBV10-3 to TRBJ1-1; D unresolved. The length of the CDR3 is 16 residues. Germline CDR1 ENHRY, CDR2 SYGVKD. With 3 bases removed from V and 1 base from J, the gap between germline ends came to 15 bases. CDR3: CAISDRENGGNTEAFF. CDR3 nucleotide sequence: TGTGCCATCAGTGATCGGGAGAACGGTGGGAACACTGAAGCTTTCTTT.

The rearrangement links TRBV28 to TRBJ1-5; weak D call: TRBD1 (5 bases). Trimming stripped 6 bases from V and 4 bases from J, with 25 bases between. The germline V gene encodes CDR1 MDHEN and CDR2 SYDVKM. This CDR3 has 18 residues. For the CDR3, the DNA is TGTGCCAGCAGACCCCATCGGGGCCTTAACGTTTGGAATCAGCCCCAGCATTTT. Translating it yields CASRPHRGLNVWNQPQHF. Looking up the rest from reference TRBV28 and TRBJ1-5 gives the full variable domain: DVKVTQSSRYLVKRTGEKVFLECVQDMDHENMFWYRQDPGLGLRLIYFSYDVKMKEKGDIPEGYSVSREKKERFSLILESASTNQTSMYLCASRPHRGLNVWNQPQHFGDGTRLSIL.

CDR3 in DNA: TGTGCCAGCAGTTATTCGGGGGCGGACACTGAAGCTTTCTTT. Protein: CASSYSGADTEAFF. The chain joins TRBV6-6 to TRBJ1-1, with TRBD1 as a possible D gene (6 bases). Germline V gene data show CDR1 as MNHNY and CDR2 as SVGAGI (reference sequence). The CDR3 covers 14 residues. V was clipped by 3 bases and J by 3 bases, with 11 bases between them.

In this sample, this clone turned up once. The J gene is TRBJ2-5, the V gene TRBV7-9; no clear D gene. V lost 5 bases and J lost 4, with 11 bases in between. The CDR3 covers 13 residues. Germline CDR1 SEHNR, CDR2 FQNEAQ (reference sequence). In DNA, the CDR3 is TGTGCCAGCAGCATCCCCCCCACAGAGACCCAGTACTTC. As protein: CASSIPPTETQYF.

The V gene is TRBV5-5, the J gene TRBJ1-3, with 7 positions matching TRBD1. Germline V gene lookup returns CDR1 SGHKS and CDR2 YYEKEE (reference sequence). V lost 6 bases and J lost 2; bases outside the gene matches: 11. The CDR3 sequence is 16 residues long. CDR3 sequence reads: CASTINPQGAGNTIYF. As DNA, the CDR3 is TGTGCCAGCACCATAAACCCTCAGGGGGCTGGAAACACCATATATTTT.

The V and J genes are TRBV5-1 and TRBJ1-1; D not resolved. The CDR3 extends over 15 amino acids. The germline V gene has CDR1 SGHRS and CDR2 YFSETQ. V was trimmed by 4 bases and J by 0 bases, leaving 13 bases between them. CDR3 sequence reads: CASSVLGTLNTEAFF. The CDR3 DNA reads as TGCGCCAGCAGCGTATTGGGCACATTGAACACTGAAGCTTTCTTT. Full variable domain (rest looked up from reference TRBV5-1 and TRBJ1-1): KAGVTQTPRYLIKTRGQQVTLSCSPISGHRSVSWYQQTPGQGLQFLFEYFSETQRNKGNFPGRFSGRQFSNSRSEMNVSTLELGDSALYLCASSVLGTLNTEAFFGQGTRLTVV.

This clone was found once. The rearrangement links TRBV5-8 to TRBJ2-5, with TRBD1 matching 7 bases. The V gene end was trimmed by 4 bases and the J gene end by 2 bases; junction bases not matched to a gene: 8. CDR1 and CDR2 (germline): SGHTS, YDEGEE. CDR3 length: 15 residues. The CDR3 sequence is CASSLLGTEQETQYF. Written as DNA, the CDR3 is TGTGCCAGCAGCCTCCTCGGGACAGAACAAGAGACCCAGTACTTC.

The chain links TRBV29-1 to TRBJ1-2; TRBD1 matches 9 bases. Germline V lookup: CDR1 SQVTM, CDR2 ANQGSEA. The CDR3 sequence is 15 residues long. The junction had 10 bases not matched to a gene; V was cut back by 8 bases and J by 0 bases. For the CDR3, the DNA is TGCAGCTCCCATGACGGGACAGGGACTAACTATGGCTACACCTTC. This sequence encodes CSSHDGTGTNYGYTF. The whole variable domain, remainder taken from reference TRBV29-1 and TRBJ1-2, is SAVISQKPSRDICQRGTSLTIQCQVDSQVTMMFWYRQQPGQSLTLIATANQGSEATYESGFVIDKFPISRPNLTFSTLTVSNMSPEDSSIYLCSSHDGTGTNYGYTFGSGTRLTVV.

This chain connects TRBV7-8 to TRBJ1-4; 9 nucleotides align to TRBD1. Germline V gives CDR1 SGHVS, CDR2 FQNEAQ. After removal of 5 bases from V and 1 base from J, the junction contained 5 bases not matched to a gene. CDR3 length: 16 residues. CDR3 sequence reads: CASSDDRGETNEKLFF. The CDR3 coding sequence is TGTGCCAGCAGCGACGACAGGGGGGAAACTAATGAAAAACTGTTTTTT.

This clone has at least ten counts. The chain is built from TRBV28 and TRBJ1-5; D is unresolved. The ends were cut back, 7 bases at V and 10 bases at J, with 17 bases in the middle. The CDR3 loop spans 13 amino acids. Germline CDR1 is MDHEN and CDR2 is SYDVKM. The CDR3 loop reads CASNPSPVIPQHF. The CDR3 DNA follows: TGTGCCAGCAATCCCTCCCCCGTAATTCCCCAGCATTTT.

V and J are TRBV10-1 and TRBJ2-3; no firm D call. Germline loops: CDR1 WNHNN, CDR2 SYGVQD (reference sequence). Trimming removed 10 bases from V and 2 bases from J, with 16 bases in between. This CDR3 is built from 14 residues. The CDR3 here is CATSPDTSTDTQYF. CDR3 sequence (DNA): TGCGCCACATCCCCAGACACTTCCACAGATACGCAGTATTTT.

The chain is built from TRBV10-1 and TRBJ1-4, with no clear D. V shed 7 bases and J shed 7 bases, with 10 bases lying between them. CDR3 length: 12 amino acids. Germline values: CDR1 WNHNN, CDR2 SYGVQD (reference sequence). Written as DNA, the CDR3 is TGCGCCAGCATTAACGTCTGTGAAAAACTGTTTTTT. Amino acid sequence: CASINVCEKLFF.

The chain couples TRBV5-4 to TRBJ2-5; weak D call: TRBD1 (6 bases). Trimming removed 5 bases at V and 5 bases at J, with 16 bases between. The germline gives CDR1 SGHNT, CDR2 YYREEE (reference sequence). There are 14 residues in the CDR3. CDR3 in amino acids: CASSYTGTTETQYF. The DNA of the CDR3 is TGTGCCAGCAGTTATACCGGGACAACGGAGACCCAGTACTTC.

The V and J genes are TRBV7-8 and TRBJ1-2; tentatively, D is TRBD1 (5 bases). Trimming left V 8 bases short and J 4 bases short, with 20 bases between. The length of the CDR3 is 15 residues. Germline V gene lookup returns CDR1 SGHVS and CDR2 FQNEAQ. In DNA, the CDR3 is TGTGCCAGCGGGGGGGAGTACATTTTTCTCTATGGCTACACCTTC. As protein: CASGGEYIFLYGYTF.

The rearrangement links TRBV5-4 to TRBJ2-1; tentative D call: TRBD1 (6 bases). The germline V gene has CDR1 SGHNT and CDR2 YYREEE (reference sequence). The CDR3 contains 19 residues. Trimming removed 4 bases from V and 4 bases from J, with 27 bases in between. Here the CDR3 reads CASSIITGTRSRGYNEQFF. The CDR3 DNA reads as TGTGCCAGCAGCATCATAACCGGGACACGCTCAAGGGGTTACAATGAGCAGTTCTTC.

This clone was counted only a few times. The rearrangement joins TRBV6-5 to TRBJ2-2; 11 bases map to TRBD1. J lost 7 bases, V lost 5 bases, and 3 bases had no gene match. Germline CDR1 is MNHEY and CDR2 is SVGAGI. The CDR3 totals 14 residues. The CDR3 DNA is TGTGCCAGCAGTGATGGGACAGGGGGCGGGGAGCTGTTTTTT. Amino acids: CASSDGTGGGELFF.

The chain combines TRBV7-3 with TRBJ1-2, with a weak D call TRBD1 (6 bases). The CDR3 runs to 14 residues. Germline V gives CDR1 SGHTA, CDR2 FQGTGA. Trimming pared 1 base from V and 2 bases from J, leaving 8 bases between. The chain's CDR3 is CASSLRGGNYGYTF. CDR3 nucleotide sequence: TGTGCCAGCAGCTTAAGAGGGGGAAACTATGGCTACACCTTC.

The chain joins TRBV7-6 to TRBJ2-1; D is perhaps TRBD2 (6 bases). This CDR3 has 16 residues. The V end was cut by 0 bases, the J end by 0 bases, with 9 bases between. Per germline, CDR1 SGHVS and CDR2 FNYEAQ. In DNA form, the CDR3 reads TGTGCCAGCAGCTTAGCTAGCGGAAGCTCCTACAATGAGCAGTTCTTC. Protein sequence: CASSLASGSSYNEQFF.

The chain is built from TRBV4-1 and TRBJ2-1, with 8 bases fitting TRBD2. The ends lost 1 base at V and 0 bases at J; junction bases unmatched: 5. CDR1 and CDR2 (germline): MGHRA, YSYEKL. There are 17 residues in the CDR3. The CDR3 nucleotides are TGCGCCAGCAGCCAAGTCCAGCGGGGGAGCTCCTACAATGAGCAGTTCTTC. Encoded protein: CASSQVQRGSSYNEQFF.

This chain connects TRBV5-1 to TRBJ1-5; D call uncertain. The germline V and J ends were trimmed by 0 bases and 3 bases, with 10 bases remaining between them. Germline values: CDR1 SGHRS, CDR2 YFSETQ. The CDR3 extends over 15 amino acids. The CDR3 region has the DNA TGCGCCAGCAGCTTGGCCGGCTCAAACAATCAGCCCCAGCATTTT. This translates into CASSLAGSNNQPQHF.

This chain links TRBV5-6 with TRBJ2-3; D call uncertain. Germline V CDR1 and CDR2: SGHDT, YYEEEE. The CDR3 has 13 amino acids. V was trimmed by 2 bases and J by 2 bases, leaving 6 bases between them. The CDR3 DNA reads as TGTGCCAGCAGCTTCACAACCACAGATACGCAGTATTTT. Translated, it gives CASSFTTTDTQYF.

The gene calls are TRBV19 and TRBJ2-3, with 8 bases matching TRBD2. V dropped 6 bases and J dropped 4; count of bases not matched to a gene: 6. This CDR3 region has 14 residues. The V gene's germline CDR1 is LNHDA and CDR2 SQIVND (reference sequence). DNA for the CDR3: TGTGCCAGTAGGGACGGGGGGGCAGCAGATACGCAGTATTTT. Its translation is CASRDGGAADTQYF.

V usage is TRBV4-1 and J usage is TRBJ2-7; weak D call: TRBD1 (6 bases). Between the trimmed V and J ends, which lost 1 base and 2 bases, there was a span of 9 bases. The CDR3 consists of 14 residues. From germline, CDR1 is MGHRA and CDR2 YSYEKL. The CDR3 reads CASSQVGQTYEQYF. CDR3 nucleotide sequence: TGCGCCAGCAGCCAAGTTGGACAGACCTACGAGCAGTACTTC.

The chain is built from TRBV6-5 and TRBJ1-2; no clear D gene. V gave up 7 bases and J gave up 0 bases, with 15 bases separating them. The CDR3 consists of 15 residues. The germline V gene has CDR1 MNHEY and CDR2 SVGAGI. The CDR3 sequence is CASISAGEANYGYTF. CDR3 DNA sequence: TGTGCCAGCATATCCGCAGGAGAAGCTAACTATGGCTACACCTTC.